Listed below are T cell receptor beta chains from one sample, sequenced in a study of T-cell memory formation after mild COVID-19. TCRdb reprocessed the 5' RACE reads via MiXCR and lists one record per CDR3 protein. The data hold around 320,000 distinct CDR3 sequences, with approximately 19% observed a single time. Sequencing was done on a sample of PBMCs or a T cell subset sorted from them (not recorded which). These receptors all stem from a man between 18 and 29 years old who had mild COVID-19 (a few samples of this study predate the infection). Cell type and time point are not known. CDR3s include the opening cysteine and the closing phenylalanine or tryptophan. Each record gives: clone size, V gene, J gene, D gene, CDR3 protein, CDR3 DNA. The D gene is left open where the match is weak. Only part of the rows carry a size: once, few, many, or a class if the clone is expanded.

abundance: .
v_gene: TRBV7-2
j_gene: TRBJ1-2
d_gene: .
CDR3aa: CASSPGAGEVANYGYTF
CDR3nt: TGTGCCAGCAGCCCGGGGGCTGGGGAGGTGGCTAACTATGGCTACACCTTC

abundance: .
v_gene: TRBV3-1
j_gene: TRBJ1-5
d_gene: .
CDR3aa: CASSQDPNQPQHF
CDR3nt: TGTGCCAGCAGCCAAGACCCAAATCAGCCCCAGCATTTT

abundance: .
v_gene: TRBV7-9
j_gene: TRBJ2-1
d_gene: TRBD2
CDR3aa: CASSLDGGAYNEQFF
CDR3nt: TGTGCCAGCAGCTTAGACGGGGGGGCCTACAATGAGCAGTTCTTC

abundance: many
v_gene: TRBV7-3
j_gene: TRBJ2-2
d_gene: TRBD2
CDR3aa: CASSPPGTSGATGELFF
CDR3nt: TGTGCCAGCAGCCCCCCGGGCACTAGCGGAGCCACCGGGGAGCTGTTTTTT

abundance: few
v_gene: TRBV6-6
j_gene: TRBJ1-3
d_gene: TRBD1
CDR3aa: CASSYPLGGYSGNTIYF
CDR3nt: TGTGCCAGCAGTTACCCCCTAGGGGGCTACTCTGGAAACACCATATATTTT

abundance: .
v_gene: TRBV6-4
j_gene: TRBJ1-5
d_gene: .
CDR3aa: CASSDSGQPQHF
CDR3nt: TGTGCCAGCAGTGACTCCGGTCAGCCCCAGCATTTT

abundance: .
v_gene: TRBV7-2
j_gene: TRBJ2-3
d_gene: .
CDR3aa: CASSLAISTDTQYF
CDR3nt: TGTGCCAGCAGCTTAGCGATTTCGACAGATACGCAGTATTTT

abundance: few
v_gene: TRBV7-9
j_gene: TRBJ2-7
d_gene: TRBD1
CDR3aa: CASSYRDRTYEQYF
CDR3nt: TGTGCCAGCAGCTACCGGGACAGAACCTACGAGCAGTACTTC

abundance: .
v_gene: TRBV29-1
j_gene: TRBJ2-3
d_gene: TRBD1
CDR3aa: CSVDGQGTDTQYF
CDR3nt: TGCAGCGTTGACGGACAGGGGACAGATACGCAGTATTTT

abundance: few
v_gene: TRBV6-5
j_gene: TRBJ1-3
d_gene: .
CDR3aa: CASRDPGLRSGNTIYF
CDR3nt: TGTGCCAGCAGGGACCCAGGACTGCGCTCTGGAAACACCATATATTTT

abundance: .
v_gene: TRBV24-1
j_gene: TRBJ1-1
d_gene: .
CDR3aa: CATSDVYERAFF
CDR3nt: TGTGCCACCAGTGATGTATACGAGAGAGCTTTCTTT

abundance: few
v_gene: TRBV12-3/TRBV12-4
j_gene: TRBJ2-2
d_gene: .
CDR3aa: CASRSLAGELFF
CDR3nt: TGTGCCAGCAGAAGTCTGGCCGGGGAGCTGTTTTTT

abundance: .
v_gene: TRBV6-1
j_gene: TRBJ2-3
d_gene: TRBD1
CDR3aa: CASSARQGIPDTQYF
CDR3nt: TGTGCCAGCAGTGCGAGACAGGGAATCCCAGATACGCAGTATTTT

abundance: few
v_gene: TRBV5-5
j_gene: TRBJ1-1
d_gene: .
CDR3aa: CASSFTDSEAFF
CDR3nt: TGTGCCAGCAGCTTTACGGACAGTGAAGCTTTCTTT

abundance: .
v_gene: TRBV29-1
j_gene: TRBJ2-7
d_gene: TRBD2
CDR3aa: CSVASKLTSGGEQYF
CDR3nt: TGCAGCGTCGCGTCTAAACTGACTAGCGGGGGCGAGCAGTACTTC

abundance: .
v_gene: TRBV6-4
j_gene: TRBJ2-1
d_gene: TRBD2
CDR3aa: CASSDLSGGAREQFF
CDR3nt: TGTGCCAGCAGTGACTTGAGCGGGGGGGCCCGAGAGCAGTTCTTC

abundance: .
v_gene: TRBV7-8
j_gene: TRBJ1-2
d_gene: .
CDR3aa: CASSPSPAGGMGGYTF
CDR3nt: TGTGCCAGCAGCCCCTCGCCGGCGGGAGGGATGGGAGGCTACACCTTC

abundance: .
v_gene: TRBV27
j_gene: TRBJ2-7
d_gene: .
CDR3aa: CASSIAPAVYEQYF
CDR3nt: TGTGCCAGCAGTATCGCCCCTGCGGTCTACGAGCAGTACTTC

abundance: .
v_gene: TRBV2
j_gene: TRBJ1-3
d_gene: .
CDR3aa: CASSEAGFGNTIYF
CDR3nt: TGTGCCAGCAGTGAAGCAGGGTTCGGAAACACCATATATTTT

abundance: few
v_gene: TRBV5-4
j_gene: TRBJ2-1
d_gene: .
CDR3aa: CASSFGPGNNEQFF
CDR3nt: .

abundance: few
v_gene: TRBV7-2
j_gene: TRBJ2-5
d_gene: TRBD2
CDR3aa: CASSSFGTSGETQYF
CDR3nt: TGTGCCAGCAGCTCTTTTGGGACTAGCGGGGAGACCCAGTACTTC

abundance: .
v_gene: TRBV7-2
j_gene: TRBJ2-1
d_gene: TRBD2
CDR3aa: CASSLSGAQYNEQFF
CDR3nt: TGTGCCAGCAGCCTTAGCGGGGCGCAATACAATGAGCAGTTCTTC

abundance: few
v_gene: TRBV5-1
j_gene: TRBJ2-5
d_gene: .
CDR3aa: CASSLGSRTQETQYF
CDR3nt: TGCGCCAGCAGCTTGGGATCAAGAACTCAAGAGACCCAGTACTTC

abundance: .
v_gene: TRBV7-3
j_gene: TRBJ2-5
d_gene: TRBD2
CDR3aa: CASSSGLAGGMGETQYF
CDR3nt: TGTGCCAGCAGCTCGGGACTAGCGGGGGGAATGGGAGAGACCCAGTACTTC

abundance: few
v_gene: TRBV29-1
j_gene: TRBJ2-5
d_gene: .
CDR3aa: CSVERGAKETQYF
CDR3nt: TGCAGCGTTGAACGCGGGGCAAAAGAGACCCAGTACTTC

abundance: .
v_gene: TRBV6-7
j_gene: TRBJ1-3
d_gene: TRBD1
CDR3aa: CASSYSKGGPSSGNTIYF
CDR3nt: TGTGCCAGCAGTTACTCGAAAGGGGGCCCATCCTCTGGAAACACCATATATTTT

abundance: many
v_gene: TRBV27
j_gene: TRBJ2-3
d_gene: TRBD1
CDR3aa: CATTPGQGSDTQYF
CDR3nt: TGTGCCACCACGCCGGGACAGGGATCAGATACGCAGTATTTT

abundance: few
v_gene: TRBV7-2
j_gene: TRBJ2-5
d_gene: TRBD2
CDR3aa: CASSFARGGYQETQYF
CDR3nt: TGTGCCAGCAGCTTTGCGCGGGGGGGGTACCAAGAGACCCAGTACTTC

abundance: .
v_gene: TRBV4-3
j_gene: TRBJ2-5
d_gene: TRBD1
CDR3aa: CASSQGGPGQGTQETQYF
CDR3nt: TGCGCCAGCAGCCAAGGTGGGCCGGGACAGGGGACTCAAGAGACCCAGTACTTC

abundance: .
v_gene: TRBV7-9
j_gene: TRBJ2-6
d_gene: TRBD1
CDR3aa: CASTRLGTGLSGANVLTF
CDR3nt: TGTGCCAGTACCCGCCTGGGGACAGGGTTGAGCGGGGCCAACGTCCTGACTTTC

abundance: .
v_gene: TRBV4-3
j_gene: TRBJ1-3
d_gene: .
CDR3aa: CASSPGPDSGNTIYF
CDR3nt: TGCGCCAGCAGCCCCGGACCGGACTCTGGAAACACCATATATTTT

abundance: many
v_gene: TRBV5-6
j_gene: TRBJ2-3
d_gene: TRBD2
CDR3aa: CASSSLLAGERDTQYF
CDR3nt: TGTGCCAGCAGCTCGTTACTAGCGGGGGAACGAGATACGCAGTATTTT

abundance: .
v_gene: TRBV6-5
j_gene: TRBJ2-3
d_gene: TRBD2
CDR3aa: CASSQGLAGALTDTQYF
CDR3nt: TGTGCCAGCAGTCAGGGACTAGCGGGGGCCCTCACAGATACGCAGTATTTT

abundance: few
v_gene: TRBV5-5
j_gene: TRBJ2-2
d_gene: TRBD1
CDR3aa: CASSKTGQGSGELFF
CDR3nt: TGTGCCAGCAGCAAAACGGGACAGGGGTCCGGGGAGCTGTTTTTT

abundance: .
v_gene: TRBV7-9
j_gene: TRBJ1-2
d_gene: .
CDR3aa: CASSVGGTNYGYTF
CDR3nt: TGTGCCAGCAGTGTAGGTGGGACCAACTATGGCTACACCTTC

abundance: few
v_gene: TRBV20-1
j_gene: TRBJ1-5
d_gene: .
CDR3aa: CSARALQGPQPQHF
CDR3nt: TGCAGTGCTAGAGCGTTGCAGGGGCCCCAGCCCCAGCATTTT

abundance: few
v_gene: TRBV29-1
j_gene: TRBJ2-3
d_gene: TRBD2
CDR3aa: CSAWGPSGGKSTDTQYF
CDR3nt: TGCAGCGCATGGGGACCTAGCGGGGGGAAGAGCACAGATACGCAGTATTTT

abundance: many
v_gene: TRBV7-9
j_gene: TRBJ1-2
d_gene: .
CDR3aa: CASSLKGRRNGYTF
CDR3nt: TGTGCCAGCAGCTTAAAGGGGCGACGGAATGGCTACACCTTC

abundance: .
v_gene: TRBV15
j_gene: TRBJ2-5
d_gene: TRBD2
CDR3aa: CATSSGGDQETQYF
CDR3nt: TGTGCCACTAGTAGCGGGGGAGACCAAGAGACCCAGTACTTC

abundance: few
v_gene: TRBV7-2
j_gene: TRBJ1-1
d_gene: .
CDR3aa: CASSPRDGRTEAFF
CDR3nt: TGTGCCAGCAGCCCCCGTGACGGACGCACTGAAGCTTTCTTT

abundance: few
v_gene: TRBV29-1
j_gene: TRBJ2-5
d_gene: TRBD1
CDR3aa: CSPGTEETQYF
CDR3nt: TGCAGCCCAGGGACAGAAGAGACCCAGTACTTC